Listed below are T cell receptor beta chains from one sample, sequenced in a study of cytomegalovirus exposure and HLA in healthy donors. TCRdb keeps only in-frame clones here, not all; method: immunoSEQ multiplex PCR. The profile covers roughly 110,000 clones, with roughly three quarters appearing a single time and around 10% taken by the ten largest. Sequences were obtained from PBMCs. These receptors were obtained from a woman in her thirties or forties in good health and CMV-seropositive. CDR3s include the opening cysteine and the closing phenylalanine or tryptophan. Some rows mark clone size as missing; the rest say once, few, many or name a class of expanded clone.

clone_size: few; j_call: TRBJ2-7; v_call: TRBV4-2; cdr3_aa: CASSSVASYEQYF
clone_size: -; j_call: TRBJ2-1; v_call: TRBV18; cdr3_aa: CASSPPVTSGGRRGEQFF
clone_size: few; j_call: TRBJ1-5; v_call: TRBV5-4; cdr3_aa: CASSWGTGSSNQPQHF
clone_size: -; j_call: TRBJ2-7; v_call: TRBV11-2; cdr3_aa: CASSLVGSRGHEQYF
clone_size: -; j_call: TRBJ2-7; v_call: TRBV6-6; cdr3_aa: CASSSRGIYEQYF
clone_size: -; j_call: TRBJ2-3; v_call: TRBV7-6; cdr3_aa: CASSLGHLGHLGDTQYF
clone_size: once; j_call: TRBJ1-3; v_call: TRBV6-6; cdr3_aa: CASSYSGQGLRNTIYF
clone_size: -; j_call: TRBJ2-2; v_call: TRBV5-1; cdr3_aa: CASSRDRLNTGELFF
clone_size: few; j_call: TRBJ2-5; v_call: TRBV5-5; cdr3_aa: CASSRAGQAQETQYF
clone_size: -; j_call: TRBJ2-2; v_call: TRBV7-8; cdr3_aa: CASSRAGPAGGGELFF
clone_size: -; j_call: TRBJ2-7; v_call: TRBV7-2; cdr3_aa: CASSSREGGELQYF
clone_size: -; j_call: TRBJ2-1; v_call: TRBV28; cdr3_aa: CASRPTGAYNEQFF
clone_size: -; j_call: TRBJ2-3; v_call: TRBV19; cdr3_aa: CASSRRIDTQYF
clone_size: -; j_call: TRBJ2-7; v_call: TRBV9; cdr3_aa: CASSVSPLVGYEQYF
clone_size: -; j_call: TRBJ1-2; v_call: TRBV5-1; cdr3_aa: CASSFSGTGGNGYTF
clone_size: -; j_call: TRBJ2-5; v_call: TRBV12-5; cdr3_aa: CASGYGQAQETQYF
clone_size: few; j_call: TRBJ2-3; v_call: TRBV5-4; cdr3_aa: CASSLDRGSGDTQYF
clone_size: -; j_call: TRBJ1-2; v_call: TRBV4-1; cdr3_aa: CASSQVIGSHGYTF
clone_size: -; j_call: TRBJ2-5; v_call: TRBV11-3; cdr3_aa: CASSPTDSQETQYF
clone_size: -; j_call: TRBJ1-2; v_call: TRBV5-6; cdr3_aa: CASSLAAGISWNYGYTF
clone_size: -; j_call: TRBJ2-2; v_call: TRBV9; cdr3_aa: CASSARTGGGFDTGELFF
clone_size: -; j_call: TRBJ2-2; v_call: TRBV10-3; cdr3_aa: CASKSLTGELFF
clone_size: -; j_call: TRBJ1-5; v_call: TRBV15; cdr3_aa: CATSRAPTGNQPQHF
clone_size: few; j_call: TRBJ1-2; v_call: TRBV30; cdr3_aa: CAWNRDRGDGYTF
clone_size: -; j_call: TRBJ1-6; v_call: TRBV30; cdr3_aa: CAWSATHPGGSPLHF
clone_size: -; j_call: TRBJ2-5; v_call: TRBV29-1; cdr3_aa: CSGAWPQETQYF
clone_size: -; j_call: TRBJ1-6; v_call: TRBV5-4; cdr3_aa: CASSLAGAYNSPLHF
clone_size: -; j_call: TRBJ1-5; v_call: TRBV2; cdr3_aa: CASRWTDDSNQPQHF
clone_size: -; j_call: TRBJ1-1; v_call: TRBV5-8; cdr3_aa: CASSSRDSTEAFF